Listed below are T cell receptor beta chains from one sample, sequenced in a study of early T cells in non-severe SARS-CoV-2 infection. A single record per CDR3 protein comes from TCRdb applying MiXCR to the 5' RACE reads. The data show about 60,000 distinct CDR3 sequences, approximately 10% seen once. Sequencing was done on a sample of whole blood. The receptors here all came from an adult who was a healthcare worker with PCR-confirmed SARS-CoV-2 infection or an uninfected control (not recorded which). Both conserved end residues are part of each CDR3. A D gene is named only where the DNA matches it firmly. For some rows the clone size is stated as once, few or many, or as a class when expanded; others skip it.

CDR3nt: TGTGCCAGCTCACCACAGGGTGTTGGAAACACCATATATTTT; CDR3aa: CASSPQGVGNTIYF; v_gene: TRBV18; j_gene: TRBJ1-3; d_gene: NA; abundance: many
CDR3nt: TGTGCCAGCAGGGGCGGGGTTACAGGGGAAGATACGCAGTATTTT; CDR3aa: CASRGGVTGEDTQYF; v_gene: TRBV28; j_gene: TRBJ2-3; d_gene: NA; abundance: few
CDR3nt: TGCGCCAGCAGCCAAGTGTGGGTATCCGGACAGCCCCAGCATTTT; CDR3aa: CASSQVWVSGQPQHF; v_gene: TRBV4-1; j_gene: TRBJ1-5; d_gene: NA; abundance: NA
CDR3nt: TGTGCCATCCCCTCCGACTCTGGAAACACCATATATTTT; CDR3aa: CAIPSDSGNTIYF; v_gene: TRBV6-1; j_gene: TRBJ1-3; d_gene: NA; abundance: few
CDR3nt: TGCAGCGTTAGAGAGAATAGCAATCAGCCCCAGCATTTT; CDR3aa: CSVRENSNQPQHF; v_gene: TRBV29-1; j_gene: TRBJ1-5; d_gene: NA; abundance: NA
CDR3nt: TGCGCCAGCAGCTTGGACCATTCGCCCCTCCACTTT; CDR3aa: CASSLDHSPLHF; v_gene: TRBV5-1; j_gene: TRBJ1-6; d_gene: NA; abundance: many
CDR3nt: TGTGCCAGCACCGAAGGAGGGCAAGAGACCCAGTACTTC; CDR3aa: CASTEGGQETQYF; v_gene: TRBV7-9; j_gene: TRBJ2-5; d_gene: NA; abundance: many
CDR3nt: TGTGCCAGCAGCGTCCGGGACTCCTCGAACACCGGGGAGCTGTTTTTT; CDR3aa: CASSVRDSSNTGELFF; v_gene: TRBV7-9; j_gene: TRBJ2-2; d_gene: NA; abundance: many
CDR3nt: TGCAGCGTTGAAAGTCCCCGGGGGCCAGCCACCGGGGAGCTGTTTTTT; CDR3aa: CSVESPRGPATGELFF; v_gene: TRBV29-1; j_gene: TRBJ2-2; d_gene: NA; abundance: few
CDR3nt: TGTGCCAGCAGCAATGAGCGGGGGCGGAACAATGAGCAGTTCTTC; CDR3aa: CASSNERGRNNEQFF; v_gene: TRBV11-2; j_gene: TRBJ2-1; d_gene: TRBD2; abundance: many
CDR3nt: TGCAGTGCTATCTTGGGACAGAGCTATGGCTACACCTTC; CDR3aa: CSAILGQSYGYTF; v_gene: TRBV20-1; j_gene: TRBJ1-2; d_gene: TRBD1; abundance: many
CDR3nt: TGTGCCAGCAGTGTGGGGGACGAAGCTTTCTTT; CDR3aa: CASSVGDEAFF; v_gene: TRBV2; j_gene: TRBJ1-1; d_gene: NA; abundance: few
CDR3nt: TGTGCCAGTAGTCATAGCGGGGGTAGCACAGATACGCAGTATTTT; CDR3aa: CASSHSGGSTDTQYF; v_gene: TRBV19; j_gene: TRBJ2-3; d_gene: TRBD2; abundance: NA
CDR3nt: TGTGCCAGCAGTGGGACGGGCTTCGGGACCCAGTACTTC; CDR3aa: CASSGTGFGTQYF; v_gene: TRBV27; j_gene: TRBJ2-5; d_gene: NA; abundance: many
CDR3nt: TGTGCCAGCAGTTACTCGCGACAGTCAGGACCCCTCCACTTT; CDR3aa: CASSYSRQSGPLHF; v_gene: TRBV6-5; j_gene: TRBJ1-6; d_gene: NA; abundance: few
CDR3nt: TGTGCCAGCAGTGGCGACAGACCGAGGGGCACTGAAGCTTTCTTT; CDR3aa: CASSGDRPRGTEAFF; v_gene: TRBV2; j_gene: TRBJ1-1; d_gene: NA; abundance: many
CDR3nt: TGTGCCAGCAGTCGGACAGGGGTGAACACCGGGGAGCTGTTTTTT; CDR3aa: CASSRTGVNTGELFF; v_gene: TRBV27; j_gene: TRBJ2-2; d_gene: TRBD1; abundance: few
CDR3nt: TGTGCCAGCAGTGTTGAAGGAGGGGACACTGAAGCTTTCTTT; CDR3aa: CASSVEGGDTEAFF; v_gene: TRBV6-4; j_gene: TRBJ1-1; d_gene: NA; abundance: NA
CDR3nt: TGTGCCAGCAGTTCTACCCTAGGAAACTCACCCCTCCACTTT; CDR3aa: CASSSTLGNSPLHF; v_gene: TRBV28; j_gene: TRBJ1-6; d_gene: NA; abundance: few
CDR3nt: TGTGCCAGCAGTCCGGACAGCTATCTACTGTTTTTT; CDR3aa: CASSPDSYLLFF; v_gene: TRBV12-3/TRBV12-4; j_gene: TRBJ1-4; d_gene: NA; abundance: few
CDR3nt: TGTGCCAGCAGCGTAGCTGGTGGGCAGACCTATGGCTACACCTTC; CDR3aa: CASSVAGGQTYGYTF; v_gene: TRBV9; j_gene: TRBJ1-2; d_gene: NA; abundance: few
CDR3nt: TGCAGCGTTGTGAGGGGAACTGGAAACACCATATATTTT; CDR3aa: CSVVRGTGNTIYF; v_gene: TRBV29-1; j_gene: TRBJ1-3; d_gene: NA; abundance: NA
CDR3nt: TGTGCCAGCAGTCAACAGGGGAGGGAGACCCAGTACTTC; CDR3aa: CASSQQGRETQYF; v_gene: TRBV6-1; j_gene: TRBJ2-5; d_gene: NA; abundance: NA
CDR3nt: TGTGCCAGCAGCCAAAACGGACAGGGGTCGGGCCCAGATACGCAGTATTTT; CDR3aa: CASSQNGQGSGPDTQYF; v_gene: TRBV7-8; j_gene: TRBJ2-3; d_gene: TRBD1; abundance: NA
CDR3nt: TGCAGTGCTAGAGCTCGACAGGGCGGCACTGAAGCTTTCTTT; CDR3aa: CSARARQGGTEAFF; v_gene: TRBV20-1; j_gene: TRBJ1-1; d_gene: TRBD1; abundance: few
CDR3nt: TGTGCCAGCAGCTTAGACTTCCTCGGGAGCACAGATACGCAGTATTTT; CDR3aa: CASSLDFLGSTDTQYF; v_gene: TRBV13; j_gene: TRBJ2-3; d_gene: NA; abundance: few